These 20 T cell receptor beta chains came from one sample sequenced in a study of blood T cell repertoires in COVID-19. Assay used: immunoSEQ multiplex PCR; TCRdb lists only in-frame clones, some missing. Of about 140,000 clones listed, more than 75% are singletons. Sequencing was performed on peripheral blood. Source of these receptors: a woman older than 75 with acute or convalescent COVID-19.

The table lists this clone with a few counts. The chain has TRBV6-4 and TRBJ2-3; weak D call: TRBD1 (6 bases). CDR3 length equals 16 residues. CDR1 is MRHNA and CDR2 is SNTAGT in the germline V gene. V gave up 3 bases and J gave up 5 bases, with 18 bases separating them. CDR3 in amino acids: CASSEGVGDTQDTQYF. The CDR3 coding sequence is TGTGCCAGCAGTGAGGGCGTGGGGGACACGCAAGATACGCAGTATTTT.

The V call is TRBV28, the J call TRBJ2-1; no reliable D call. The CDR3 length is 16 residues. Germline CDR1 is MDHEN and CDR2 is SYDVKM. V lost 5 bases, J lost 8 bases, and 22 bases lay in between. The DNA for the CDR3 is TGTGCCAGCAGTACGGTAACCTCTCCTCTCACTTATGAGCAGTTCTTC. Translated, it gives CASSTVTSPLTYEQFF.

CDR3 bases: TGTGCCAGCAGTTTAAGTCAGAACTATGGCTACACCTTC. This translates into CASSLSQNYGYTF. The chain is built from TRBV27 and TRBJ1-2; no reliable D call. Germline assignment: CDR1 MNHEY and CDR2 SMNVEV (reference sequence). This CDR3 has 13 amino acids. The germline V and J ends were trimmed by 2 bases and 2 bases, with 6 bases remaining between them.

The chain joins TRBV7-9 to TRBJ2-2, with a weak D call TRBD1 (5 bases). CDR3 length: 15 residues. Germline-derived CDR1 and CDR2 are SEHNR and FQNEAQ (reference sequence). V lost 4 bases and J 3 bases, leaving 12 bases between the germline ends. The CDR3 nucleotides are TGTGCCAGCAGCTACCTCCAGGGCCACACCGGGGAGCTGTTTTTT. Its translation: CASSYLQGHTGELFF.

This clone was counted a single time. The chain recombines TRBV5-1 with TRBJ2-3, with D uncertain. The germline CDR1 and CDR2 sequences are SGHRS and YFSETQ. The CDR3 is made up of 14 amino acids. Trimming removed 1 base at V and 6 bases at J, with 12 bases between. The CDR3 DNA is TGCGCCAGCAGCTTGTCCCCGGGTGGGGATACGCAGTATTTT. Its translation: CASSLSPGGDTQYF.

CDR3 sequence reads: CASSHRVPDTEAFF. DNA of the CDR3: TGTGCCAGCAGTCACAGGGTCCCGGACACTGAAGCTTTCTTT. The rearrangement joins TRBV6-5 to TRBJ1-1, with a tentative D call TRBD1 (6 bases). The CDR3 contains 14 residues. Trimming left V 5 bases short and J 3 bases short, with 13 bases between. CDR1 MNHEY and CDR2 SVGAGI come from the germline V gene.

This clone was recorded only once. The chain is built from TRBV7-6 and TRBJ2-3; a weak D match, TRBD1 (5 bases). Trimming took 1 base from V and 2 from J, leaving 7 bases between them. Germline V gene data show CDR1 as SGHVS and CDR2 as FNYEAQ. This CDR3 region has 14 residues. This CDR3 reads CASSLGGYTDTQYF. DNA of the CDR3: TGTGCCAGCAGCTTAGGGGGCTACACAGATACGCAGTATTTT.

The rearrangement links TRBV2 to TRBJ2-5, with D hard to call. The CDR3 is 11 amino acids. The V gene lost 6 bases and the J gene lost 4 bases, with 6 bases spanning the gap. Germline CDR1 SNHLY, CDR2 FYNNEI. The CDR3 protein is CASSTRETQYF. The CDR3 DNA follows: TGTGCCAGCAGCACCAGAGAGACCCAGTACTTC.

The chain combines TRBV28 with TRBJ2-3, with D perhaps matching TRBD1 (5 bases). Trimming removed 3 bases from V and 7 bases from J, with 8 bases in between. Germline V gives CDR1 MDHEN, CDR2 SYDVKM. This CDR3 spans 12 amino acids. The DNA of the CDR3 is TGTGCCAGCAGTTTGACAGCATATACGCAGTATTTT. Amino acids: CASSLTAYTQYF. Complete variable domain (other parts from reference TRBV28 and TRBJ2-3): DVKVTQSSRYLVKRTGEKVFLECVQDMDHENMFWYRQDPGLGLRLIYFSYDVKMKEKGDIPEGYSVSREKKERFSLILESASTNQTSMYLCASSLTAYTQYFGPGTRLTVL.

The chain carries TRBV12-3 or TRBV12-4 and TRBJ1-1, with D unresolved. V was cut by 7 bases and J by 6 bases, with 15 bases left in between. CDR3 length: 13 residues. CDR3 region: CASNPTVYPEAFF. CDR3 DNA sequence: TGTGCCAGCAATCCGACTGTCTACCCTGAAGCTTTCTTT.

V usage is TRBV21-1 and J usage is TRBJ2-3; the table names TRBD2, a call not compared with the DNA. TRBV21-1 is labeled a pseudogene. The CDR3 consists of 16 residues. The CDR3 DNA reads TGTGCCAGCACCCTCTGGAGGGCCGACGACACAGATACGCAGTATTTT. Its translation is CASTLWRADDTDTQYF.

The gene calls are TRBV23-1 and TRBJ1-4, with D tentatively TRBD1 (6 bases). TRBV23-1 falls under the ORF class, with uncertain function. The CDR3 totals 17 residues. Between the trimmed V and J ends, which lost 7 bases and 8 bases, there was a span of 26 bases. CDR3 sequence reads: CASILPPGGQGKEKLFF. The CDR3 nucleotides are TGCGCCAGCATCCTTCCGCCCGGGGGGCAGGGAAAAGAAAAACTGTTTTTT.

The rearrangement joins TRBV29-1 to TRBJ1-3; the D is unclear. The CDR3 sequence is 13 residues long. Germline CDR1 and CDR2: SQVTM and ANQGSEA. V was cut by 4 bases and J by 0 bases, with 7 bases left in between. This chain's CDR3 is CSVGLSSGNTIYF. DNA for the CDR3: TGCAGCGTTGGACTGAGCTCTGGAAACACCATATATTTT. Full variable domain (missing parts from reference TRBV29-1 and TRBJ1-3): SAVISQKPSRDICQRGTSLTIQCQVDSQVTMMFWYRQQPGQSLTLIATANQGSEATYESGFVIDKFPISRPNLTFSTLTVSNMSPEDSSIYLCSVGLSSGNTIYFGEGSWLTVV.

This clone appeared a single time. The chain recombines TRBV9 with TRBJ2-7, with 9 nucleotides matching TRBD2. The CDR3 loop spans 15 amino acids. The germline V gene has CDR1 SGDLS and CDR2 YYNGEE. Trimming took 4 bases from V and 2 from J; bases not matched to a gene: 7. DNA for the CDR3: TGTGCCAGCAGCCCTGTAGCGGGAGCCACCTACGAGCAGTACTTC. It translates to CASSPVAGATYEQYF.

The J gene is TRBJ2-7, the V gene TRBV5-1; 7 nucleotides match TRBD2. The trim removed 4 bases at V and 2 bases at J, leaving 9 bases unmatched. CDR1 and CDR2 from the germline V gene are SGHRS and YFSETQ. The CDR3 runs 15 residues. The CDR3 nucleotides are TGCGCCAGCAGCGACATAAGGACTAGTCCCTACGAGCAGTACTTC. This gives the protein CASSDIRTSPYEQYF. Looking up the rest from reference TRBV5-1 and TRBJ2-7 gives the full variable domain: KAGVTQTPRYLIKTRGQQVTLSCSPISGHRSVSWYQQTPGQGLQFLFEYFSETQRNKGNFPGRFSGRQFSNSRSEMNVSTLELGDSALYLCASSDIRTSPYEQYFGPGTRLTVT.

This chain uses TRBV3-1 (or the pseudogene TRBV3-2) with TRBJ1-2; D is unresolved. Germline assignment: CDR1 LGHDT and CDR2 YNNKEL (reference sequence). V lost 1 base to trimming and J lost 5 bases, with 5 bases between them. The CDR3 runs 12 residues. CDR3 coding DNA: TGTGCCAGCAGCCAAGCTAGGTATGGCTACACCTTC. Translated: CASSQARYGYTF.

CDR3 nucleotides: TGTGCCACCAGCAGAGGTGGGACAGGCCAAGAGACCCAGTACTTC. Residues: CATSRGGTGQETQYF. The gene calls are TRBV15 and TRBJ2-5; 8 positions agree with TRBD1. V was pared by 1 base and J by 1 base, with 2 bases of the junction left unmatched. The CDR3 sequence is 15 residues long. Germline V gives CDR1 LNHNV, CDR2 YYDKDF (reference sequence).

The chain has TRBV27 and TRBJ2-1; 9 nucleotides match TRBD1. This CDR3 is 19 amino acids long. Trimming at V came to 7 bases and at J to 0 bases, leaving 16 bases not matched to a gene. The germline V gene has CDR1 MNHEY and CDR2 SMNVEV (reference sequence). The CDR3 DNA is TGTGCCAGCACTTACCTTACCCCTGGACAGGGGAGCTCCTACAATGAGCAGTTCTTC. Amino acids: CASTYLTPGQGSSYNEQFF.

The V and J genes are TRBV10-2 and TRBJ2-1; D is perhaps TRBD1 (5 bases). Trimming took 6 bases from V and 5 from J, leaving 20 bases between them. CDR1 WSHSY and CDR2 SAAADI come from the germline V gene. This CDR3 is built from 16 residues. The CDR3 sequence is CASSLRGTSRNNEQFF. In nucleotides, the CDR3 is TGCGCCAGCAGCCTTAGGGGCACATCTAGGAACAATGAGCAGTTCTTC.

This chain uses TRBV11-2 with TRBJ2-7; tentative D call: TRBD2 (6 bases). Germline CDR1 is SGHAT and CDR2 is FQNNGV. The ends were cut back, 1 base at V and 2 bases at J, with 12 bases in the middle. The CDR3 runs to 15 residues. The CDR3 nucleotides are TGTGCCAGCAGCTTAGGGGACTCCGCCACCTACGAGCAGTACTTC. Its translation is CASSLGDSATYEQYF.